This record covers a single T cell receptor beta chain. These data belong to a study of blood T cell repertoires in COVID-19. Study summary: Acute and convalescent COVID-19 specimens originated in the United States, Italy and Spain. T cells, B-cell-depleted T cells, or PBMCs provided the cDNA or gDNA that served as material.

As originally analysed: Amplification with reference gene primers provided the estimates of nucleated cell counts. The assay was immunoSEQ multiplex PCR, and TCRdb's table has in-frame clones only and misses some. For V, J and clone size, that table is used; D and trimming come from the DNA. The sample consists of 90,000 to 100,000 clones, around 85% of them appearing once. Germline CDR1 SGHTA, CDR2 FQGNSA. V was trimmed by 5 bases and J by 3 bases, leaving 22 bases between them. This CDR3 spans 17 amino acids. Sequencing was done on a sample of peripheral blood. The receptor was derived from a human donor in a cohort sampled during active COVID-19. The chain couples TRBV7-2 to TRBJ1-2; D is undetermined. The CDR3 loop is CASSPRGGVGRDYGYTF. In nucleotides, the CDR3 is TGTGCCAGCAGCCCGCGCGGAGGCGTTGGGAGAGACTATGGCTACACCTTC.